This is a list of T cell receptor beta chains from one sample in a study of a mutant IDH1 vaccine in newly diagnosed glioma. For these receptors, no antigen is known. Sequencing used immunoSEQ multiplex PCR; TCRdb keeps in-frame clones, though not all of them. The table lists fewer than 45,000 clones, approximately 76% of them singletons. This material consisted of PBMCs, taken from a glioma patient whose treatment included an IDH1 peptide vaccine. These receptors were collected from a man between 50 and 59 years old with glioma. The CDR3 runs from the conserved cysteine through the conserved F or W. The order of the fields is clone size, D gene, J gene, V gene, CDR3 DNA, CDR3 protein. D genes are given only for firm matches. The listing skips clone size in some rows; elsewhere it reads once, few, many or a size class.

. . TRBJ1-5 TRBV29-1 TGCAGCGTTGGGGACAATCAGCCCCAGCATTTT CSVGDNQPQHF
. . TRBJ1-2 TRBV28 TGTGCCAGCAGCTCCCAGGTTGGCTACACCTTC CASSSQVGYTF
. . TRBJ2-5 TRBV27 TGTGCCAGCAGTACCTGGGGGAACCAAGAGACCCAGTACTTC CASSTWGNQETQYF
. TRBD1 TRBJ1-4 TRBV6-6 TGTGCCAGCAGTTTGCCCGGGACAGGGAATGAAAAACTGTTTTTT CASSLPGTGNEKLFF
. TRBD1 TRBJ1-5 TRBV5-5 TGTGCCAGCAGTTCGACAGGGTGGGGCAATCAGCCCCAGCATTTT CASSSTGWGNQPQHF
. . TRBJ2-5 TRBV5-4 TGTGCCAGCAGCTTGTTCCCTAGCGAAGGGCAAGAGACCCAGTACTTC CASSLFPSEGQETQYF
. . TRBJ2-7 TRBV18 TGTGCCAGCCGCCCAGGGGCCCGCGACGAGCAGTACTTC CASRPGARDEQYF
. . TRBJ2-7 TRBV11-2 TGTGCCAGCAGCTTTTCCCGACAGGAAAATTACGAGCAGTACTTC CASSFSRQENYEQYF
. . TRBJ1-1 TRBV5-6 TGTGCCAGCAGCTTGGTGAGCTCGGGTGCTTTCTTT CASSLVSSGAFF
few . TRBJ1-1 TRBV5-5 TGTGCCAGCAGCGGAGGAAATGGGAACACTGAAGCTTTCTTT CASSGGNGNTEAFF
. . TRBJ1-5 TRBV30 TGTGCCTGGAGTGTTGGGACTCAAGGGGCCTATAGCAATCAGCCCCAGCATTTT CAWSVGTQGAYSNQPQHF
. . TRBJ1-2 TRBV4-2 TGTGCCAGCAGCCCCGGGACGGACGTCTATGGCTACACCTTC CASSPGTDVYGYTF
. TRBD1 TRBJ1-4 TRBV30 TGTGCCGCGAGGACAGGGAGTGGTGAAAAACTGTTTTTT CAARTGSGEKLFF
once TRBD1 TRBJ1-4 TRBV6-5 TGTGCCAGCAGCCGGACAGGGTTTAATGAAAAACTGTTTTTT CASSRTGFNEKLFF
. . TRBJ1-2 TRBV9 TGTGCCAGCAGCCCGGTAGACGTCGGCTACACCTTC CASSPVDVGYTF
. TRBD1 TRBJ2-7 TRBV4-1 TGCGCCAGCAGCCAAATTTCATTGGGAACAGGGGACTACGAGCAGTACTTC CASSQISLGTGDYEQYF
. . TRBJ1-1 TRBV6-1 TGTGCCAGCAGTGAAACCCAGGACACTGAAGCTTTCTTT CASSETQDTEAFF
. . TRBJ2-3 TRBV10-1 TGCGCCAGCAGTAAGGCAGGGGTCAGCACAGATACGCAGTATTTT CASSKAGVSTDTQYF
. . TRBJ2-7 TRBV30 TGTGCCTGGAGCACAGGGATCAAGGGCGAGCAGTACTTC CAWSTGIKGEQYF
. . TRBJ2-3 TRBV5-1 TGCGCCAGCAGCTGGGCAGGGTGGGGTACAGATACGCAGTATTTT CASSWAGWGTDTQYF
many . TRBJ2-7 TRBV27 TGTGCCAGCAGTTTGGCATTCGGGGACGAGCAGTACTTC CASSLAFGDEQYF
. . TRBJ2-5 TRBV5-1 TGCGCCAGCAGCTTGGGGGAGGTAGAGACCCAGTACTTC CASSLGEVETQYF
. TRBD1 TRBJ2-7 TRBV29-1 TGCAGCGTGGGACAGGGGTTTGTGAACGAGCAGTACTTC CSVGQGFVNEQYF
. . TRBJ1-6 TRBV4-1 TGCGCCAGCAGCCAAAGGACCGTCGGTCAGAACTATAATTCACCCCTCCACTTT CASSQRTVGQNYNSPLHF
. . TRBJ1-5 TRBV5-1 TGCGCCAGCAGACAAACAACAGGGAATCAGCCCCAGCATTTT CASRQTTGNQPQHF
. . TRBJ2-1 TRBV10-3 TGTGCCATCAGTGAGTCGGGTAGCTACAATGAGCAGTTCTTC CAISESGSYNEQFF
. . TRBJ1-5 TRBV18 TGTGCCAGCTCACCGGGTAGCAATCAGCCCCAGCATTTT CASSPGSNQPQHF
. . TRBJ1-2 TRBV19 TGTGCCAGTACGCAGGCCGAAGACAACTATGGCTACACCTTC CASTQAEDNYGYTF
. TRBD1 TRBJ2-1 TRBV14 TGTGCCAGCAGCCTAAGAACGGGACAGGTGATCTATGAGCAGTTCTTC CASSLRTGQVIYEQFF